This T cell receptor (beta chain) was sequenced during a study of blood T cell repertoires in COVID-19. Study-level background: PBMCs, B-cell-depleted T cells, or T cells were the source of the cDNA or gDNA that made up the material.

The V gene end was trimmed by 7 bases and the J gene end by 5 bases; junction bases not matched to a gene: 8. Looked up from germline, CDR1 is SGHNT and CDR2 is YYREEE (reference sequence). The CDR3 has 13 amino acids. Those enrolled, adults aged about 18 to 95 years, came from around 24 US areas. Donors were grouped by their self-reported clinical history. Methods used by the authors: Reference gene primer amplification in the assay estimated nucleated cell counts. The assay was immunoSEQ multiplex PCR, and TCRdb's table has in-frame clones only and misses some. That table gives V, J and clone size, and the DNA gave D and trimming. The profile shows almost 250,000 clones, around 89% of them singletons.

Sequences were obtained from PBMCs or T cells enriched from blood (not recorded which). This sequence originates from a woman aged 25 to 39 who had recovered from COVID-19. This chain connects TRBV5-4 to TRBJ1-1, with TRBD1 identical over 7 bases. The CDR3 DNA reads TGTGCCAGCGGTTCACAGGGGAGGACTGAAGCTTTCTTT. Protein sequence: CASGSQGRTEAFF.